Given below is one T cell receptor (beta chain) in context. Its specificity is unknown. Time point: blood 2 weeks post-SBRT. The treatment here: 15 Gy SBRT to primary tumor, nephrectomy 4 weeks later. The tumor was a clear cell renal cell carcinoma. The sample originates from a study of radiation and T cells in renal cell carcinoma. Study-level findings and limits: No pretreatment tumor biopsies were available for baseline clonotypes. Top tumor clonotypes rose in blood 2 weeks post-radiation, then contracted.

The table came from immunoSEQ multiplex PCR; TCRdb's copy has only in-frame clones and leaves some out. The sample consists of 150,000 to 190,000 clones, roughly 86% of them appearing once. Between the trimmed V and J ends, which lost 4 bases and 2 bases, there was a span of 12 bases. CDR1 is SQVTM and CDR2 is ANQGSEA in the germline V gene. The CDR3 is 14 residues long. This receptor was obtained from a woman aged 45-59 years with renal cell carcinoma. Sample: blood, taken from a patient whose treatment included radiotherapy and nephrectomy. This rearrangement joins TRBV29-1 to TRBJ1-3; no firm D call. CDR3 nucleotides: TGCAGCGTTGCGGAGGTGAGCGCTGGAAACACCATATATTTT. Translating gives CSVAEVSAGNTIYF.